This T cell receptor beta chain was identified in a study of response to subunit inactivated influenza vaccine. MiXCR, applied by TCRdb to the RT-PCR reads, yields one record per CDR3 protein. The table lists about 650,000 distinct CDR3 sequences, about 15% of them singletons. Trimming cost V 3 bases and J 2 bases, with 8 bases left between them. This CDR3 is 13 amino acids long. General observations from the study: Each seasonal influenza vaccination, the authors suggested, recruits few new T cells.

In the case of this clonotype: Its antigen is as yet unknown.

V is TRBV12-3 or TRBV12-4 and J is TRBJ2-7; the D gene is possibly TRBD2 (6 bases). The source is a man aged 45-60 years who received an inactivated influenza vaccine. Source: PBMCs from blood, taken roughly 2 weeks before vaccination. The CDR3 DNA is TGTGCCAGCAGTTTCCCTAGCGCCTACGAGCAGTACTTC. This gives the protein CASSFPSAYEQYF.